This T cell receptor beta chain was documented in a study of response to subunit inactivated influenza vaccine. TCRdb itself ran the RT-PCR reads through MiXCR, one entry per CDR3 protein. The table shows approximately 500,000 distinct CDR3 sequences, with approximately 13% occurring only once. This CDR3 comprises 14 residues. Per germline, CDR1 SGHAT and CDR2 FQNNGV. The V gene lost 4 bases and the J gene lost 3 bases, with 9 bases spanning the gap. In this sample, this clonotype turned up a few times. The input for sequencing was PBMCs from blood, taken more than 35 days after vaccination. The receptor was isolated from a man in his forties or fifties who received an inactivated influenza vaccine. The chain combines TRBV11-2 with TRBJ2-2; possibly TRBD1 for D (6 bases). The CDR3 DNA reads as TGTGCCAGCAGCTGGACAGCGGACACCGGGGAGCTGTTTTTT. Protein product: CASSWTADTGELFF.